This T cell receptor (beta chain) was sequenced in a study of vaccination effects on CD4 cells after COVID-19. Study context: After the second dose, samples were taken at median day 72.

TCRdb's table, derived via immunoSEQ multiplex PCR, lists solely in-frame clones and lacks some. The repertoire holds around 25,000 clones, with about 83% as singletons. This CDR3 has 15 amino acids. Trimming removed 8 bases from V and 3 bases from J; junction bases left unmatched: 11. The germline CDR1 and CDR2 sequences are MNHEY and SVGAGI. Regarding this clone: The antigen remains unidentified.

Pools of viral peptides were used by the ViraFEST assay to expand antigen-specific CD4+ T cells ahead of sequencing. CD4+ T cells were isolated after 10 days of culture. Two doses of either BNT162b2 or mRNA-1273 were given to each participant. PBMC cultures contained about 1.9 million cells per well, approximately 10 IU/ml IL-2 and around 9.9 ug/ml peptides. Half-medium changes using IL-2 medium occurred on days 3 and 7. The study's findings and limits: Common cold coronaviruses were cross-recognized by only 1 of 255 vaccine-induced clones in healthy vaccinees.

The sequenced sample was CD4+ T cells from PBMCs cultured with HCoV-NL63 spike peptides, obtained after COVID-19 vaccination. The chain couples TRBV6-5 to TRBJ2-5, with 8 nucleotides matching TRBD2. This TCR derives from a human donor who received a COVID-19 vaccine. Some clones in this sample may be carry-over from other donors' samples. CDR3 sequence: CASQRTGGAEETQYF. Written as DNA, the CDR3 is TGTGCCAGCCAGAGAACGGGGGGGGCTGAAGAGACCCAGTACTTC.